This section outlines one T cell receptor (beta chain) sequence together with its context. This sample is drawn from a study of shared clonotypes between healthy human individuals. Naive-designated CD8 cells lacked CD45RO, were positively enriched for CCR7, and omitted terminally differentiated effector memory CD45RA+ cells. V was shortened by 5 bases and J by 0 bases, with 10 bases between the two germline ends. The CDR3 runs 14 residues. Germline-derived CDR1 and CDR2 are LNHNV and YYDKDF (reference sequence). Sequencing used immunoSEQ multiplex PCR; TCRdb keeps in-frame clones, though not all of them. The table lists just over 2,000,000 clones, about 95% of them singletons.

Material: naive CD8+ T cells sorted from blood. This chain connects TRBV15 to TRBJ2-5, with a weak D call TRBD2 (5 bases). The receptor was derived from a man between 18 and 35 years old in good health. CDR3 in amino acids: CATSATGNQETQYF. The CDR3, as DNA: TGTGCCACCAGCGCCACCGGGAACCAAGAGACCCAGTACTTC.